This T cell receptor (beta chain) is drawn from a study of CXCR3-negative and CXCR3-positive naive CD8 T cells. Findings of the study overall: Naive CXCR3-negative and CXCR3-positive cells had similar TRBV-TRBJ usage; memory differed. CXCR3-positive naive cells had more hydrophobic TRB CDR3s than CXCR3-negative naive cells. Surface CD5 looked about the same in the naive subsets, so the authors worked out TCR strength from TRB CDR3 properties. Both naive subsets had comparably high diversity; memory CD8+ cells much lower.

The authors made the TRB cDNA libraries by 5' RACE using UMI labels. TCRdb re-called the 5' RACE reads, yielding one record per CDR3 amino acid sequence without DNA. This table holds some 150,000 distinct CDR3 sequences. The germline V gene encodes CDR1 SEHNR and CDR2 FQNEAQ (reference sequence). The CDR3 runs to 13 residues. In regard to this clonotype: Its antigen is not identified.

Those CD8+ T cells considered naive were CD45RO-CCR7+CD27+CD95-. The clonotype originates from a human donor in good health. Some clones in this sample may be carry-over from other donors' samples. The sequenced sample was naive CXCR3+ CD8+ T cells from blood. Subset here: CD45RO-CCR7+CD27+CD95- naive CD8+ T cells expressing CXCR3 (TNR3+). The chain couples TRBV7-9 to TRBJ2-7; TCRdb picks TRBD1, but there is no DNA to check that call. CDR3 sequence: CASSSPSGVEQYF. Looking up the rest from reference TRBV7-9 and TRBJ2-7 gives the full variable domain: DTGVSQNPRHKITKRGQNVTFRCDPISEHNRLYWYRQTLGQGPEFLTYFQNEAQLEKSRLLSDRFSAERPKGSFSTLEIQRTEQGDSAMYLCASSSPSGVEQYFGPGTRLTVT.